Listed below are T cell receptor beta chains from one sample, sequenced in a study of blood T cell repertoires in COVID-19. Only in-frame clones appear in the TCRdb table, and some are missing; sequencing was by immunoSEQ multiplex PCR. This repertoire shows about 140,000 clones, about 77% found once; its top ten account for approximately 9%. The sample comprised peripheral blood. The origin of the receptors is a woman in her forties or fifties with active or convalescent COVID-19. CDR3s include the opening cysteine and the closing phenylalanine or tryptophan. D genes are given only for firm matches. Part of the rows lack a size; the others show once, few, many or a class for expanded clones.

cdr3_nt	cdr3_aa	d_call	clone_size	cdr3_length	j_call	v_call
TGTGCCAGCAGGGAAATGATAGAGGCCTATAATTCACCCCTCCACTTT	CASREMIEAYNSPLHF	-	-	16	TRBJ1-6	TRBV6-1
TGTGCCAGCAGACTGAGACAGGGCTATTCACCCCTCCACTTT	CASRLRQGYSPLHF	TRBD1	-	14	TRBJ1-6	TRBV28
TGCGGAGGGGGGAGGGACACTGAAGCTTTCTTT	CGGGRDTEAFF	-	-	11	TRBJ1-1	TRBV29-1
TGTGCCAGTAGCCCTACGGGGACAGAGACCTACGAGCAGTACTTC	CASSPTGTETYEQYF	TRBD1	-	15	TRBJ2-7	TRBV19
TGTGCCTGGAGTCCCAGTGTTAACTATGGCTACACCTTC	CAWSPSVNYGYTF	-	once	13	TRBJ1-2	TRBV30
TGTGCCAGCAGTTCCTACCCGGGGGGTAACTATGGCTACACCTTC	CASSSYPGGNYGYTF	-	-	15	TRBJ1-2	TRBV6-6
TGTGCCTGGACAGACAGGGCTTACTCACCCCTCCACTTT	CAWTDRAYSPLHF	TRBD1	-	13	TRBJ1-6	TRBV30
TGTGCCAGTAGTATAGCCCTTAGCGGGGGAGCCTACGAGCAGTACTTC	CASSIALSGGAYEQYF	TRBD2	once	16	TRBJ2-7	TRBV19
TGTGCCAGCAGCTTAGACATCACTGAAGCTTTCTTT	CASSLDITEAFF	-	-	12	TRBJ1-1	TRBV13
TGTGCCAGAAGCTTGTTTACAGGTTTTGGCTATGGCTACACCTTC	CARSLFTGFGYGYTF	-	once	15	TRBJ1-2	TRBV5-3
TGTGCCAGTAGTGAGAGGACAGGGGGGAACACTGAAGCTTTCTTT	CASSERTGGNTEAFF	TRBD1	-	15	TRBJ1-1	TRBV19
TGCGCCAGCAGCCTAGGGACAGGGGCTACCTATGGCTACACCTTC	CASSLGTGATYGYTF	TRBD1	-	15	TRBJ1-2	TRBV4-3
TGTGCCAGCAGCCCTAACCTCGGGTTTGAAGCTTTCTTT	CASSPNLGFEAFF	-	-	13	TRBJ1-1	TRBV7-6
TGTGCCAGCAGCTTCTGGGACAGGGTGAACACTGAAGCTTTCTTT	CASSFWDRVNTEAFF	TRBD1	-	15	TRBJ1-1	TRBV7-9
TGTGCCAGCAGCTTAGCCGGACAGGGAGTCGTGTCGAATGAGCAGTTCTTC	CASSLAGQGVVSNEQFF	TRBD1	-	17	TRBJ2-1	TRBV7-2
TGCGCCAGCAGCCAAGGGCAGCGGACCGATAAAACAACTGAAGCTTTCTTT	CASSQGQRTDKTTEAFF	-	-	17	TRBJ1-1	TRBV4-1
TGTGCCAGCAGCTTGGGACAGCCACGCTACTTCTCACCCCTCCACTTT	CASSLGQPRYFSPLHF	-	-	16	TRBJ1-6	TRBV5-6
TGTGCCAGTAGTATCCGGGACAGGCCCTACGAGCAGTACTTC	CASSIRDRPYEQYF	TRBD1	few	14	TRBJ2-7	TRBV19
TGTGCCAGCAGCCAGACAGGAGGTGGAAACACCATATATTTT	CASSQTGGGNTIYF	-	-	14	TRBJ1-3	TRBV5-6
TGTGCCAGCAGCCAAGGGTCTACAGGGGATAATGAGCAGTTCTTC	CASSQGSTGDNEQFF	TRBD1	-	15	TRBJ2-1	TRBV7-3
TGTGCCAGCAGCCCTGGGACAGCTACCGGGGAGCTGTTTTTT	CASSPGTATGELFF	TRBD1	-	14	TRBJ2-2	TRBV7-3
TGTGCCACCAGTGTCCATAATGAAAAACTGTTTTTT	CATSVHNEKLFF	-	few	12	TRBJ1-4	TRBV24-1
TGTGCCAGCAGAGGGGGCTACTTCTCTAGCACAGATACGCAGTATTTT	CASRGGYFSSTDTQYF	TRBD1	-	16	TRBJ2-3	TRBV25-1
TGTGCCAGCAGCCCGGGAGAAAGGGGCTTAACCTACGAGCAGTACTTC	CASSPGERGLTYEQYF	-	-	16	TRBJ2-7	TRBV7-3
TGTGCCAGTGGAGGGACAGGCCGCAATCAGCCCCAGCATTTT	CASGGTGRNQPQHF	TRBD1	-	14	TRBJ1-5	TRBV19
TGTGCCACCAGCAGAGATCTAGGATACGAGCAGTACTTC	CATSRDLGYEQYF	-	-	13	TRBJ2-7	TRBV15
TGTGCCAGTAGTGGCAGACAGAATATCTTCACTGAAGCTTTCTTT	CASSGRQNIFTEAFF	-	-	15	TRBJ1-1	TRBV19
TGTGCCAGCAGCTTAGTGGCGGGAGGGATGGCAGATACGCAGTATTTT	CASSLVAGGMADTQYF	TRBD2	-	16	TRBJ2-3	TRBV7-2
TGTGCCAGCAGCGTAGAGGGACTAGCGAGGGGAGGGCAGTTCTTC	CASSVEGLARGGQFF	TRBD2	-	15	TRBJ2-1	TRBV9
TGTGCCTGGACTAGCGGGAGGCTAGGAACCTACGAGCAGTACTTC	CAWTSGRLGTYEQYF	TRBD2	few	15	TRBJ2-7	TRBV30
TGTGCCACCAGCAGAGATTATAATGTGGGGGGTGAGCAGTTCTTC	CATSRDYNVGGEQFF	-	-	15	TRBJ2-1	TRBV15
TGTGCCAGCAGCTTGACTACAGGTAGAAAGGGAGGCTACACCTTC	CASSLTTGRKGGYTF	-	-	15	TRBJ1-2	TRBV5-8
TGTGCCAGCAGTTTCGCAGGGGATGGCTACACCTTC	CASSFAGDGYTF	-	-	12	TRBJ1-2	TRBV12-3/TRBV12-4
TGTGCCAGCAGCCGAACCGGGAGAGGCTCCTACGAGCAGTACTTC	CASSRTGRGSYEQYF	-	-	15	TRBJ2-7	TRBV3-1/TRBV3-2
TGCAGTGCCGGGGGGAAAGAGACCCAGTACTTC	CSAGGKETQYF	TRBD2	once	11	TRBJ2-5	TRBV20-1
TGCGCCAGCAGCCAATTCCCGGATCAGCCCCAGCATTTT	CASSQFPDQPQHF	-	-	13	TRBJ1-5	TRBV4-3
TGTGCCAGCAGCGTAGGGGAGGGGGGGCCAGATACGCAGTATTTT	CASSVGEGGPDTQYF	-	-	15	TRBJ2-3	TRBV9
TGTGCCAGCAGGGTAGGGGCTAGCACAGATACGCAGTATTTT	CASRVGASTDTQYF	-	once	14	TRBJ2-3	TRBV6-5
TGTGCCAGCAGCGACGGGGGGCTAGTCCCTAGAGATACGCAGTATTTT	CASSDGGLVPRDTQYF	-	once	16	TRBJ2-3	TRBV6-2/TRBV6-3
TGTGCCAGCAGCTACGGACTAGCGGAAAAAGATACGCAGTATTTT	CASSYGLAEKDTQYF	TRBD2	-	15	TRBJ2-3	TRBV7-2
TGTGCCAGCAGCCCCCACACAGGGTCGGACCATTTAGCTTTCTTT	CASSPHTGSDHLAFF	-	-	15	TRBJ1-1	TRBV4-2
TGTGCCAGCAGTTTCATGGGCGGGAGGAGGGAGACCCAGTACTTC	CASSFMGGRRETQYF	TRBD2	-	15	TRBJ2-5	TRBV28
TGTGCCAGCAGCTCCGGGACTTGGCCCGGAAACACCATATATTTT	CASSSGTWPGNTIYF	-	-	15	TRBJ1-3	TRBV11-1
TGCAGTGCTAGTACCCCGGGACTAGCGGGGGTAGAGCAGTTCTTC	CSASTPGLAGVEQFF	TRBD2	-	15	TRBJ2-1	TRBV20-1
TGTGCCAGCAGCTTAATGCCAGTTGGAAACACCATATATTTT	CASSLMPVGNTIYF	-	-	14	TRBJ1-3	TRBV7-8
TGTGCCATCAGGGGTAGCGAGAACACCGGGGAGCTGTTTTTT	CAIRGSENTGELFF	-	-	14	TRBJ2-2	TRBV10-3
TGTGCCAGCAGCATCCCGGGACAGGACACCGGGGAGCTGTTTTTT	CASSIPGQDTGELFF	TRBD1	few	15	TRBJ2-2	TRBV5-6
TGTGCCAGCGCACTAGGACAGGGAGGGCCCTACACCTTC	CASALGQGGPYTF	TRBD1	once	13	TRBJ1-2	TRBV3-1/TRBV3-2
TGCGCCAGCAGCGGTCGGACAGGGGGCGCAGATACGCAGTATTTT	CASSGRTGGADTQYF	TRBD1	-	15	TRBJ2-3	TRBV5-1
TGTGCCAGCAGCTCCCGACCAGGGGTGTCCCAAGAGACCCAGTACTTC	CASSSRPGVSQETQYF	-	-	16	TRBJ2-5	TRBV7-2
TGTGCCAGCAGTTACCCCGGGGACAATCAGCCCCAGCATTTT	CASSYPGDNQPQHF	-	-	14	TRBJ1-5	TRBV6-6